This T cell receptor beta chain was identified during a study of control samples from healthy donors and cancer patients. Sequenced by immunoSEQ multiplex PCR; TCRdb stores in-frame clones only, minus some. The sample carries 100,000 to 150,000 clones, under 95% recorded once. The CDR3 consists of 15 residues. The germline V gene encodes CDR1 LNHNV and CDR2 YYDKDF (reference sequence). Trimming pared 1 base from V and 1 base from J, leaving 10 bases between. The rearrangement uses TRBV15 and TRBJ2-5; D is unclear. The material sequenced was blood. This TCR came from a man aged 18 to 30 in good health. The DNA for the CDR3 is TGTGCCACCAGCAGAGTGAACAGAGCCCAAGAGACCCAGTACTTC. As protein: CATSRVNRAQETQYF.